The present T cell receptor beta chain was sequenced within a study of T cell changes during pregnancy in multiple sclerosis. The assay was immunoSEQ multiplex PCR, and TCRdb's table has in-frame clones only and misses some. The sample includes 39,000 or so clones, approximately 94% of them seen just once. V lost 6 bases, J lost 2 bases, and 6 bases stayed unmatched. This CDR3 is 14 amino acids long. Germline V CDR1 and CDR2: ENHRY, SYGVKD. This clonotype was obtained from a female donor with multiple sclerosis, enrolled in a pregnancy study. The source material was CD8+ T cells from peripheral blood mononuclear cells, sampled in the third trimester of pregnancy. V usage is TRBV10-3 and J usage is TRBJ1-2; 7 bases map to TRBD1. CDR3 sequence (DNA): TGTGCCATCAGGAGGGACAGCGCGAACTATGGCTACACCTTC. Its translation: CAIRRDSANYGYTF.